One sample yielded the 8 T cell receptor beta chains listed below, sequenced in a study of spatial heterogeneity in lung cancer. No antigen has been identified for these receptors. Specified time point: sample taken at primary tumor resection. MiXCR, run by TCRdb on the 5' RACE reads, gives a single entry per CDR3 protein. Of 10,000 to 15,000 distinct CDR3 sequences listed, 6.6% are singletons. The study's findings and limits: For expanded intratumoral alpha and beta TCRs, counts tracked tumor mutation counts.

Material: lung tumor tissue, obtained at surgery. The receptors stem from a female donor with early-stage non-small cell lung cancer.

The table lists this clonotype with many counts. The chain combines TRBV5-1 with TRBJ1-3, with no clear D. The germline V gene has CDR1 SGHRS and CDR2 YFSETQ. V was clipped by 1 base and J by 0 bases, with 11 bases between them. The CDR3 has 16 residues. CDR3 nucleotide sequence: TGCGCCAGCAGCTTGTCGGGCGGAGACTCTGGAAACACCATATATTTT. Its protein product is CASSLSGGDSGNTIYF. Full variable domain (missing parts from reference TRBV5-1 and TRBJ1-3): KAGVTQTPRYLIKTRGQQVTLSCSPISGHRSVSWYQQTPGQGLQFLFEYFSETQRNKGNFPGRFSGRQFSNSRSEMNVSTLELGDSALYLCASSLSGGDSGNTIYFGEGSWLTVV.

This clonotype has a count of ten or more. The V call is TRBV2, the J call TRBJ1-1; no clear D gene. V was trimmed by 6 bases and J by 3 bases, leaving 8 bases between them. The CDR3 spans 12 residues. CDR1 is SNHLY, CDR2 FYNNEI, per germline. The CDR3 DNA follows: TGTGCCAGCAGGGACGAGGACACTGAAGCTTTCTTT. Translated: CASRDEDTEAFF.

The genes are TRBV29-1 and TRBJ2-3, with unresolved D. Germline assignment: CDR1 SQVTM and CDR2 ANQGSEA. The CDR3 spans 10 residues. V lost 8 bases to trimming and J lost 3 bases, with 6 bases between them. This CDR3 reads CSSLTDTQYF. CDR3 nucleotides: TGCAGCTCCCTGACAGATACGCAGTATTTT.

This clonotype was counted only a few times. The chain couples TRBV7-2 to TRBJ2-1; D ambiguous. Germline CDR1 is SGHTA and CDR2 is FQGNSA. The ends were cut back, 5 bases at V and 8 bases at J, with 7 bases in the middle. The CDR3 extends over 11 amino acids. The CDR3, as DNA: TGTGCCAGCAGCCCCATCGATGAGCAGTTCTTC. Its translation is CASSPIDEQFF. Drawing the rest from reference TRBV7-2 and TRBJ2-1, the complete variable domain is GAGVSQSPSNKVTEKGKDVELRCDPISGHTALYWYRQSLGQGLEFLIYFQGNSAPDKSGLPSDRFSAERTGGSVSTLTIQRTQQEDSAVYLCASSPIDEQFFGPGTRLTVL.

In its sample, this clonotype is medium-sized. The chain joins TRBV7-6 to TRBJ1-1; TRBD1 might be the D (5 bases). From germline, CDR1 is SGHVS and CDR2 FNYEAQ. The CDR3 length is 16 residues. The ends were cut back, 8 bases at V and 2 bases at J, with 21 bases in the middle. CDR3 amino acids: CASSAFSGTTNTEAFF. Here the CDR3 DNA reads TGTGCCAGCTCTGCTTTTTCCGGGACGACAAACACTGAAGCTTTCTTT.

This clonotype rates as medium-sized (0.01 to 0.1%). The CDR3 spells CASSSDPSGPRGNEQFF. CDR3 bases: TGCGCCAGCAGCTCAGACCCTAGCGGTCCTAGAGGGAATGAGCAGTTCTTC. The V gene is TRBV5-1, the J gene TRBJ2-1, with 7 bases matching TRBD2. CDR1 SGHRS and CDR2 YFSETQ come from the germline V gene. J was trimmed by 7 bases and V by 3 bases; bases with no gene match: 16. The CDR3 loop spans 17 amino acids.

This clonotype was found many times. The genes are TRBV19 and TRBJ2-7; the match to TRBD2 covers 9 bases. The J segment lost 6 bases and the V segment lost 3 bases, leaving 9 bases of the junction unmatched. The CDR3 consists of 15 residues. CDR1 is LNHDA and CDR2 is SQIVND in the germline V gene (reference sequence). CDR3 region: CASSMIAGAVAEQYF. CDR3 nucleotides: TGTGCCAGTAGTATGATAGCGGGAGCGGTAGCCGAGCAGTACTTC.

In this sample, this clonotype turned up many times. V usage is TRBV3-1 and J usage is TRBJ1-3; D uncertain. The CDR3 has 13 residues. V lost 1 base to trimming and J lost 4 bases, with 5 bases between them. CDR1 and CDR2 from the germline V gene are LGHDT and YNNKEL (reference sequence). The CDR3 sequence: CASSQGVGNTIYF. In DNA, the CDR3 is TGTGCCAGCAGCCAAGGGGTCGGAAACACCATATATTTT.